Each of the 17 T cell receptor beta chains below was sequenced from the same sample in a study of response to subunit inactivated influenza vaccine. TCRdb used MiXCR to reprocess the RT-PCR reads, holding one entry per CDR3 protein. The table shows a few hundred thousand distinct CDR3 sequences, with about 7.2% occurring only once. The material was PBMCs from blood, obtained approximately 25 months after vaccination. The receptors here all came from a man aged 50 to 69 who received an inactivated influenza vaccine.

This clonotype was seen many times. J is TRBJ1-2 and V is TRBV28, with 9 positions matching TRBD1. The CDR3 spans 15 residues. The V segment lost 8 bases and the J segment 8 bases; nucleotides outside the gene matches: 15. Germline V gives CDR1 MDHEN, CDR2 SYDVKM. In nucleotides, the CDR3 is TGTGCCAGCCGCTTCGCGGACAGGGGCGGGGAAGGCTACACCTTC. Translation: CASRFADRGGEGYTF.

The rearrangement links TRBV20-1 to TRBJ2-5; 10 bases align to TRBD2. The CDR3 is 17 amino acids. The V gene's germline CDR1 is DFQATT and CDR2 SNEGSKA (reference sequence). The trim removed 0 bases at V and 2 bases at J, leaving 9 bases unmatched. The DNA for the CDR3 is TGCAGTGCTAGAGATCTTAGGTCTAGCGGGGGACAAGAGACCCAGTACTTC. Amino acids: CSARDLRSSGGQETQYF.

The chain couples TRBV20-1 to TRBJ2-3; D tentatively fits TRBD1 or TRBD2 (6 bases each). V dropped 6 bases and J dropped 0 bases, with 10 bases sitting between them. CDR3 size: 13 residues. Germline CDR1 DFQATT, CDR2 SNEGSKA (reference sequence). The CDR3 bases are TGCAGTGCAGGGGGAGGTAGCACAGATACGCAGTATTTT. Translation gives CSAGGGSTDTQYF.

In regard to this clonotype: One end of the junction fails to match germline, which may point to a read error. This chain joins TRBV12-3 or TRBV12-4 and TRBJ2-2; D is ambiguous. This CDR3 region has 11 residues. The CDR3 protein is CANSLGGELFF. CDR3 coding DNA: TGTGCCAACAGTTTAGGCGGGGAGCTGTTTTTT.

The chain recombines TRBV15 with TRBJ1-2; 8 nucleotides agree with TRBD1. V was clipped by 0 bases and J by 7 bases; unmatched bases: 4. Germline CDR1 LNHNV, CDR2 YYDKDF (reference sequence). This CDR3 region has 14 residues. CDR3 protein: CATSRDQGAFGYTF. The CDR3, as DNA: TGTGCCACCAGCAGAGACCAGGGGGCCTTTGGCTACACCTTC.

This clonotype has a handful of counts. The J gene is TRBJ2-2, the V gene TRBV5-1; 8 bases line up with TRBD2. With 3 bases clipped from V and 2 bases from J, the junction kept 3 bases outside the gene matches. Germline CDR1 is SGHRS and CDR2 is YFSETQ. This CDR3 contains 15 residues. The CDR3 reads CASSSTSGNTGELFF. The CDR3 DNA sequence: TGCGCCAGCAGCTCCACTAGCGGAAACACCGGGGAGCTGTTTTTT.

Ten or more counts support this clonotype. This rearrangement joins TRBV11-2 to TRBJ2-2; 9 bases fit TRBD2. Germline CDR1 and CDR2: SGHAT and FQNNGV. This CDR3 region has 15 residues. After removal of 1 base from V and 3 bases from J, the junction contained 0 bases not matched to a gene. The CDR3 sequence: CASSLGLADTGELFF. CDR3 nucleotides: TGTGCCAGCAGCTTAGGACTAGCGGACACCGGGGAGCTGTTTTTT.

The V call is TRBV18, the J call TRBJ1-6; D gene uncertain. The CDR3 has 15 residues. V was shortened by 6 bases and J by 2 bases, with 11 bases between the two germline ends. Germline values: CDR1 KGHSH, CDR2 LQKENI. Here the CDR3 reads CASSPRRTYNSPLHF. The DNA of the CDR3 is TGTGCCAGCTCCCCCCGACGGACCTATAATTCACCCCTCCACTTT.

This clonotype occurred a few times. The chain recombines TRBV20-1 with TRBJ2-7, with a tentative D call TRBD2 (5 bases). V lost 7 bases, J lost 1 base, and 17 bases lay in between. The CDR3 loop spans 14 amino acids. Germline-derived CDR1 and CDR2 are DFQATT and SNEGSKA (reference sequence). CDR3 in amino acids: CSVGSSRRSYEQYF. The CDR3 region has the DNA TGCAGTGTAGGTTCCAGTAGGAGGTCCTACGAGCAGTACTTC.

This chain joins TRBV4-3 and TRBJ2-5, with D perhaps given as TRBD1 or TRBD2 (5 bases each). With 4 bases removed from V and 4 bases from J, the gap between germline ends came to 16 bases. The CDR3 is 15 amino acids. Germline CDR1 and CDR2: LGHNA and YSLEER. This chain's CDR3 is CASSRARDVAETQYF. Written as DNA, the CDR3 is TGCGCCAGCAGCCGAGCCCGGGACGTAGCAGAGACCCAGTACTTC.

This clonotype was detected many times. The rearrangement links TRBV20-1 to TRBJ2-1; D unresolved. V was pared by 0 bases and J by 3 bases, with 9 bases between. Germline loops: CDR1 DFQATT, CDR2 SNEGSKA (reference sequence). This CDR3 comprises 14 residues. The CDR3, as DNA: TGCAGTGCTAGAGAATATACAGTCTACAATGAGCAGTTCTTC. It specifies CSAREYTVYNEQFF.

This clonotype came up a few times. The chain is built from TRBV28 and TRBJ1-5; D possibly corresponds to TRBD1 (5 bases). In germline, CDR1 is MDHEN, CDR2 SYDVKM. V lost 3 bases and J lost 2, with 23 bases in between. The CDR3 contains 19 residues. The CDR3 protein is CASSFMATKGRWGNQPQHF. The CDR3 DNA follows: TGTGCCAGCAGTTTTATGGCTACCAAGGGGAGGTGGGGCAATCAGCCCCAGCATTTT. Supplemented by reference TRBV28 and TRBJ1-5, the full variable domain reads DVKVTQSSRYLVKRTGEKVFLECVQDMDHENMFWYRQDPGLGLRLIYFSYDVKMKEKGDIPEGYSVSREKKERFSLILESASTNQTSMYLCASSFMATKGRWGNQPQHFGDGTRLSIL.

The table lists this clonotype with a few counts. The gene calls are TRBV12-3 or TRBV12-4 and TRBJ1-1; 7 bases match TRBD1. J gave up 4 bases and V 4 bases, and 6 bases lay outside the gene matches. CDR3 length: 14 amino acids. This CDR3 is CASSWGQRGTEAFF. CDR3 nucleotide sequence: TGTGCCAGCAGTTGGGGACAGAGGGGCACTGAAGCTTTCTTT.

This clonotype was found many times. The gene calls are TRBV12-3 or TRBV12-4 and TRBJ1-1; D gene uncertain. The V end was cut by 6 bases, the J end by 11 bases, with 22 bases between. CDR3 length: 14 residues. The CDR3 sequence is CASSLEGRRVEAFF. CDR3 sequence (DNA): TGTGCCAGCAGCCTGGAGGGCAGGCGCGTGGAGGCTTTCTTT.

V usage is TRBV11-2 and J usage is TRBJ2-3; D is possibly TRBD1 (6 bases). The germline V and J ends were trimmed by 4 bases and 4 bases, with 15 bases remaining between them. Germline values: CDR1 SGHAT, CDR2 FQNNGV. This CDR3 spans 15 amino acids. The CDR3 sequence is CASSSRTVSPDTQYF. CDR3 nucleotides: TGTGCCAGCAGCTCCCGGACAGTTTCTCCAGATACGCAGTATTTT.

This clonotype was picked up a small number of times. The junction departs from the called germline gene at one end, perhaps through a read error. This chain links TRBV27 with TRBJ1-1; 7 nucleotides agree with TRBD1. Germline V gives CDR1 MNHEY, CDR2 SMNVEV (reference sequence). This CDR3 spans 16 amino acids. CDR3 bases: TGTGCCAGCAGTTTTGACAGGGACGGGCTGAACGCTGAAGCTTTCTTT. This gives the protein CASSFDRDGLNAEAFF.

This sequence joins TRBV7-8 and TRBJ2-1; 7 bases line up with TRBD2. Per the germline V gene, CDR1 is SGHVS and CDR2 is FQNEAQ. Germline trimming cut 1 base from V and 8 bases from J; bases unmatched to any gene: 20. CDR3 size: 19 residues. This chain's CDR3 is CASSLVIPGGATRGDEQFF. In nucleotides, the CDR3 is TGTGCCAGCAGCTTAGTAATCCCGGGGGGTGCAACGAGGGGCGATGAGCAGTTCTTC.